This TCR beta chain appears in the sequencing data of a study of cytomegalovirus exposure and HLA in healthy donors. The PCR employed 60 Vbeta primers together with 13 Jbeta primers. The method was immunoSEQ multiplex PCR; TCRdb's version includes in-frame clones alone and lacks a portion of them. The data show 90,000 to 120,000 clones, around 80% seen once. There are 14 residues in the CDR3. Trimming stripped 7 bases from V and 6 bases from J, with 13 bases between. CDR1 is SNHLY and CDR2 is FYNNEI in the germline V gene. The source of this sequence is a man in his thirties or forties in good health and CMV-seropositive. Sequenced: PBMCs. The chain recombines TRBV2 with TRBJ1-6, with D hard to call. The CDR3 is CASTTGRLNSPLHF. CDR3 in DNA: TGTGCCAGCACCACCGGCAGACTTAATTCACCCCTCCACTTT.